The entry below describes one T cell receptor (beta chain). The target antigen is unknown. This record comes from a study of T cell repertoires in cytomegalovirus infection. TCRdb processed the reads anew with MiXCR; each CDR3 protein has one entry. The sample records roughly 730,000 distinct CDR3 sequences, roughly 30% being singletons. Germline CDR1 and CDR2: KGHDR and SFDVKD. V was pared by 5 bases and J by 3 bases, with 12 bases between. CDR3 length equals 15 residues. The TCR was taken from a human donor in good health (CMV status not recorded). Some clones in this sample may be carry-over from other donors' samples. The specimen comprised cultured PBMCs, sampled from culture after CMV antigen stimulation. The chain couples TRBV24-1 to TRBJ2-2; perhaps TRBD1 as D (6 bases). CDR3 bases: TGTGCCACCAGTGGAGGGGGAACTTACACCGGGGAGCTGTTTTTT. Translating gives CATSGGGTYTGELFF.